This entry features one TCR beta chain sequence. Original data processing: Reference gene primer amplification gave nucleated cell count estimates. Profiling relied on immunoSEQ multiplex PCR, and the TCRdb table lists in-frame clones only, not all of them. That table gives V, J and clone size, and the DNA gave D and trimming. The profile shows roughly 18,000 clones, 91% of them singletons. This specimen belongs to a study of blood T cell repertoires in COVID-19. Study-level information: Some COVID-19 samples were acute and others convalescent; all came from the United States, Italy and Spain.

Specimen: peripheral blood. The TCR comes from a human donor in a cohort sampled during active COVID-19.

CDR3 loop: CASSETPLATDTQYF. CDR3 sequence (DNA): TGCGCCAGCAGTGAGACTCCACTAGCCACAGATACGCAGTATTTT. The chain joins TRBV10-2 to TRBJ2-3, with D perhaps TRBD2 (6 bases). Germline lookup yields CDR1 WSHSY and CDR2 SAAADI. The CDR3 extends over 15 amino acids. The V end lost 2 bases, the J end lost 2 bases, and 11 bases lay between the germline ends.